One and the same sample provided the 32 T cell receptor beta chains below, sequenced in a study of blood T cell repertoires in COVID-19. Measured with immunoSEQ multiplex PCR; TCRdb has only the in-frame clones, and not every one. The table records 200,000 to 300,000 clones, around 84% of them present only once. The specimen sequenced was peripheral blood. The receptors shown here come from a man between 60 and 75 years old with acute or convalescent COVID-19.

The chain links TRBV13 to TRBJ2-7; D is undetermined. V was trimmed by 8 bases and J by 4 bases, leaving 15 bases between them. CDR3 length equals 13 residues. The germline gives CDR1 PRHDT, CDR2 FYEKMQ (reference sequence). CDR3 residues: CASSISGGYEQYF. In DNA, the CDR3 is TGTGCCAGCTCAATTTCGGGTGGGTACGAGCAGTACTTC.

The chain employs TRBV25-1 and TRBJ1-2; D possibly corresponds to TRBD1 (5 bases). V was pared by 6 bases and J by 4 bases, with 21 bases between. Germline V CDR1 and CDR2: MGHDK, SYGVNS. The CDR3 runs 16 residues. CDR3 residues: CASRTIGVELAYGYTF. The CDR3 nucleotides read TGTGCCAGCAGGACAATAGGGGTAGAATTGGCCTATGGCTACACCTTC.

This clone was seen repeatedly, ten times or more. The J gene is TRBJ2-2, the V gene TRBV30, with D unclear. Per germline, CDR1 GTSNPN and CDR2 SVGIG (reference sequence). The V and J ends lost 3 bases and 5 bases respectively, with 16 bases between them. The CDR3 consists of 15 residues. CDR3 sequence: CAWRKVQTSTGELFF. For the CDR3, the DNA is TGTGCCTGGAGGAAGGTACAGACCAGTACCGGGGAGCTGTTTTTT. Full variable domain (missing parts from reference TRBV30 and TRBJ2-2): SQTIHQWPATLVQPVGSPLSLECTVEGTSNPNLYWYRQAAGRGLQLLFYSVGIGQISSEVPQNLSASRPQDRQFILSSKKLLLSDSGFYLCAWRKVQTSTGELFFGEGSRLTVL.

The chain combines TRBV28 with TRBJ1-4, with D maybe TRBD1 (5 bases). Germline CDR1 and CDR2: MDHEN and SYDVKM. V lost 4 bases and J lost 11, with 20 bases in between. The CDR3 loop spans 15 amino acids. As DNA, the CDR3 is TGTGCCAGCAGTTATTCGGGCACCAGACGGGGGAAACTGTTTTTT. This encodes CASSYSGTRRGKLFF.

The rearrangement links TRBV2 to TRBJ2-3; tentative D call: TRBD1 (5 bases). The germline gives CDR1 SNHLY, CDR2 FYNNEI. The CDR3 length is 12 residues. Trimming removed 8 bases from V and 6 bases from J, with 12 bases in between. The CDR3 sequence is CASGGARDTQYF. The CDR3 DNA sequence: TGTGCCAGCGGTGGGGCAAGGGATACGCAGTATTTT.

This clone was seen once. Here the CDR3 DNA reads TGTGCCAGCAGCAGACTAGCGGGAGGCTACGAGCAGTACTTC. This translates into CASSRLAGGYEQYF. The V and J genes are TRBV28 and TRBJ2-7, with 13 bases that match TRBD2. The V gene's germline CDR1 is MDHEN and CDR2 SYDVKM. The CDR3 has 14 residues. The junction had 2 bases not matched to a gene; V was cut back by 6 bases and J by 3 bases.

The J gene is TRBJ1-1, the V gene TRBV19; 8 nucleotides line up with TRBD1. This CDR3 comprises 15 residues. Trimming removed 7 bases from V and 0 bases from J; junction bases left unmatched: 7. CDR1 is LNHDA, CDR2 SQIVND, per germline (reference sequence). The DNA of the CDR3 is TGTGCCAGTAAGACACAGGGGGTTATGAACACTGAAGCTTTCTTT. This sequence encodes CASKTQGVMNTEAFF.

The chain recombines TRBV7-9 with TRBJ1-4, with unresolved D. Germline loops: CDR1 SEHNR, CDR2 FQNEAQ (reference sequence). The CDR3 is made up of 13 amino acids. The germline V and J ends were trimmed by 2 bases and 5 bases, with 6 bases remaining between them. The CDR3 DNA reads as TGTGCCAGCAGCTTACGGGGAAATGAAAAACTGTTTTTT. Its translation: CASSLRGNEKLFF.

The CDR3 bases are TGTGCCAGCAGTTATGAAGGCCGGGGGGGCTACACCTTC. It translates to CASSYEGRGGYTF. This sequence joins TRBV12-3 or TRBV12-4 and TRBJ1-2, with a tentative D call TRBD1 (5 bases). The ends were cut back, 4 bases at V and 8 bases at J, with 14 bases in the middle. The CDR3 length is 13 residues.

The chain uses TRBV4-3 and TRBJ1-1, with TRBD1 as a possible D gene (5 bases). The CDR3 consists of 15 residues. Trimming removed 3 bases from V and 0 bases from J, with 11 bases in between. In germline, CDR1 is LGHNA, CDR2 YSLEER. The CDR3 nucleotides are TGCGCCAGCAGCCACAGACAGCTCATGAACACTGAAGCTTTCTTT. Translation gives CASSHRQLMNTEAFF.

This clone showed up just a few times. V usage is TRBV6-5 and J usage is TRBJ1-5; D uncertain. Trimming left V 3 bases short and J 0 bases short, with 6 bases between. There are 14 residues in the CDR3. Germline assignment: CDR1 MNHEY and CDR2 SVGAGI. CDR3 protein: CASSYYGSNQPQHF. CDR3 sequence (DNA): TGTGCCAGCAGTTATTACGGTAGCAATCAGCCCCAGCATTTT.

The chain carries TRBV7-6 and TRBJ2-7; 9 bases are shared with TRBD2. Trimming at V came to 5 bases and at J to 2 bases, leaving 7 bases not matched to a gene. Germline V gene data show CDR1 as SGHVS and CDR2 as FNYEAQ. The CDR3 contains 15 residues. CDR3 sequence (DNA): TGTGCCAGCAGCCCCCGGACTAGCGCAGCCTACGAGCAGTACTTC. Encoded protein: CASSPRTSAAYEQYF.

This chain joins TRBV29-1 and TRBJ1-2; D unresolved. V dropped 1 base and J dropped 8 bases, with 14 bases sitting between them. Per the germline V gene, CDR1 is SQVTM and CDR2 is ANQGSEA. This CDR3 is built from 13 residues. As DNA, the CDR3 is TGCAGCGTTGAAGGGGTGACAACCCGGGGCTACACCTTC. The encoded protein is CSVEGVTTRGYTF. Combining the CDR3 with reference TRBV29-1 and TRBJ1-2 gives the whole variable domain SAVISQKPSRDICQRGTSLTIQCQVDSQVTMMFWYRQQPGQSLTLIATANQGSEATYESGFVIDKFPISRPNLTFSTLTVSNMSPEDSSIYLCSVEGVTTRGYTFGSGTRLTVV.

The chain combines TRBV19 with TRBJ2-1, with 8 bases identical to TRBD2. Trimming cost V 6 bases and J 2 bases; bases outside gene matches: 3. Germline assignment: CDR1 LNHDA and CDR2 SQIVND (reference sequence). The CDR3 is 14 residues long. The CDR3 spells CASRAGLAYNEQFF. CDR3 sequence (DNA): TGTGCCAGTAGGGCGGGACTAGCCTACAATGAGCAGTTCTTC.

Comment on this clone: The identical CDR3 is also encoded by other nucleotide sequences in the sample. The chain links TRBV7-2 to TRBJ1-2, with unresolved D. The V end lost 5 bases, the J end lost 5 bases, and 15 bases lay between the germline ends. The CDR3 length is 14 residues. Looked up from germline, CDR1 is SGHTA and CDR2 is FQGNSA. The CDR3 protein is CASSPLTGGYGYTF. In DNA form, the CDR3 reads TGTGCCAGCAGCCCACTCACGGGTGGGTATGGCTACACCTTC.

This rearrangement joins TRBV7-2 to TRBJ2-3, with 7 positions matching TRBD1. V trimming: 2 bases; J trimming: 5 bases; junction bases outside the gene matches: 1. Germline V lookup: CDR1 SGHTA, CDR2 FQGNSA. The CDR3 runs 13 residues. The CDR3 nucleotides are TGTGCCAGCAGCTTACGACAGGGAGATACGCAGTATTTT. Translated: CASSLRQGDTQYF.

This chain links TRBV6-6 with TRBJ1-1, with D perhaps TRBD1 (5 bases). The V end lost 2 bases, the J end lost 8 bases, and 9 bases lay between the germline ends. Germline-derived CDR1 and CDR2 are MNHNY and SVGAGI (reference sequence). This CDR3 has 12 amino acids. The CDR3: CASSYVGGEAFF. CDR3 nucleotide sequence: TGTGCCAGCAGTTACGTCGGGGGGGAAGCTTTCTTT.

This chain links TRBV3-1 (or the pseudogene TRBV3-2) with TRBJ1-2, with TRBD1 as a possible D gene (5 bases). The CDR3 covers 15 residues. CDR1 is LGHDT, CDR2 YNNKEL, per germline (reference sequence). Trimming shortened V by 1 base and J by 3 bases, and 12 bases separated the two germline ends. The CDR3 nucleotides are TGTGCCAGCAGCCAAGGGACCGTAGGGGACTATGGCTACACCTTC. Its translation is CASSQGTVGDYGYTF.

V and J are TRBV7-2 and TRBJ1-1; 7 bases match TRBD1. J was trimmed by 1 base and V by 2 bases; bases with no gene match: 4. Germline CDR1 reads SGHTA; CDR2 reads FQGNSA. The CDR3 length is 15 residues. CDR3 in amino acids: CASSLSGTANTEAFF. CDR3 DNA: TGTGCCAGCAGCTTAAGTGGGACAGCGAACACTGAAGCTTTCTTT. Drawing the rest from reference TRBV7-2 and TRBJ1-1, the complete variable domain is GAGVSQSPSNKVTEKGKDVELRCDPISGHTALYWYRQSLGQGLEFLIYFQGNSAPDKSGLPSDRFSAERTGGSVSTLTIQRTQQEDSAVYLCASSLSGTANTEAFFGQGTRLTVV.

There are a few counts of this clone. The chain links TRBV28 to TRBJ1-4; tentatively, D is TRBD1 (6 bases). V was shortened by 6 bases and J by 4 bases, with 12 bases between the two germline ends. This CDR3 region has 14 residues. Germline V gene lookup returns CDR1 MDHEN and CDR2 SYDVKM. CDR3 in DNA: TGTGCCAGCAGCTCCGGACAGATTAATGAAAAACTGTTTTTT. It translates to CASSSGQINEKLFF.

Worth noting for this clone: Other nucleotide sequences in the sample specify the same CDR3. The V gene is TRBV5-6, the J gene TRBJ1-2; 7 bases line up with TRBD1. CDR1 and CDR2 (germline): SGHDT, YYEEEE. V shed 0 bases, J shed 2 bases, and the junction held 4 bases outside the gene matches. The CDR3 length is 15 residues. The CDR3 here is CASSLEGRGNYGYTF. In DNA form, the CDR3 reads TGTGCCAGCAGCTTGGAGGGCAGGGGGAACTATGGCTACACCTTC.

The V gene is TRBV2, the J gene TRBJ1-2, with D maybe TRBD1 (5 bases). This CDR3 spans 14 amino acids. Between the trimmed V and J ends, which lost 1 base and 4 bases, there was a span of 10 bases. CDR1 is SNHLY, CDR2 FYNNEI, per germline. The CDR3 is CASSEDRGFYGYTF. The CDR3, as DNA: TGTGCCAGCAGTGAAGATCGGGGGTTCTATGGCTACACCTTC.

The CDR3 reads CAWRKAGGQETQYF. In DNA form, the CDR3 reads TGTGCCTGGAGAAAAGCGGGGGGGCAAGAGACCCAGTACTTC. The chain uses TRBV30 and TRBJ2-5, with 10 nucleotides matching TRBD2. Germline-derived CDR1 and CDR2 are GTSNPN and SVGIG (reference sequence). This CDR3 is 14 amino acids long. V was clipped by 3 bases and J by 2 bases; unmatched bases: 3.

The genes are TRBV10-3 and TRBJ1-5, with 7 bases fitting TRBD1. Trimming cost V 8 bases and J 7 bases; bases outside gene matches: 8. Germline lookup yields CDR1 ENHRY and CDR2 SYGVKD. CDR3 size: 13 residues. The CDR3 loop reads CAIRQGLGQPQHF. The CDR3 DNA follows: TGTGCCATCCGACAGGGCCTCGGGCAGCCCCAGCATTTT.

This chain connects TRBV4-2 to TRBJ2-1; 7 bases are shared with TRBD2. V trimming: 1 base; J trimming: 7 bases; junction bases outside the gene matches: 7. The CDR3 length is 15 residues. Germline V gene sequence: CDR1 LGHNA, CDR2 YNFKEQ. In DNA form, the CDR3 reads TGTGCCAGCAGCCAAGGGCGGGTTAGCGGGAATGAGCAGTTCTTC. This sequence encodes CASSQGRVSGNEQFF.

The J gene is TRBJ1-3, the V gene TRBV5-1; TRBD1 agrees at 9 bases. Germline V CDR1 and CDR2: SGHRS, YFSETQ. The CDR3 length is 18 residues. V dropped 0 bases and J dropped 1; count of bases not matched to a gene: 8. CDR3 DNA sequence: TGCGCCAGCAGCTTGGTGGGTGCGACAGGGGGTTCTGGAAACACCATATATTTT. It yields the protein CASSLVGATGGSGNTIYF.

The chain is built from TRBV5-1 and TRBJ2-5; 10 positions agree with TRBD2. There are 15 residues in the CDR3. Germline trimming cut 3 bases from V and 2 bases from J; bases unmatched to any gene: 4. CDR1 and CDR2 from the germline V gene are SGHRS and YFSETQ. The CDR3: CASSSLAGAQETQYF. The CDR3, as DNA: TGCGCCAGCAGCTCCCTAGCGGGGGCACAAGAGACCCAGTACTTC.

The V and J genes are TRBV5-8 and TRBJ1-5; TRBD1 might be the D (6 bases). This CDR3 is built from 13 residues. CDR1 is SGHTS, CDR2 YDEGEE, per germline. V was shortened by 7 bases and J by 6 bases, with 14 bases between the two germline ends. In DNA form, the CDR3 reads TGTGCCAGCGTCAATCTAGGGGGTCAGCCCCAGCATTTT. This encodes CASVNLGGQPQHF.

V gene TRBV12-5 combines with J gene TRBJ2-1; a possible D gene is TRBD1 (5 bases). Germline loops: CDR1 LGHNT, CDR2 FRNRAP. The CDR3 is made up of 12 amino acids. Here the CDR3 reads CATSRDYNEQFF. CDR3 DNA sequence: TGTGCGACCAGCAGGGACTACAATGAGCAGTTCTTC.

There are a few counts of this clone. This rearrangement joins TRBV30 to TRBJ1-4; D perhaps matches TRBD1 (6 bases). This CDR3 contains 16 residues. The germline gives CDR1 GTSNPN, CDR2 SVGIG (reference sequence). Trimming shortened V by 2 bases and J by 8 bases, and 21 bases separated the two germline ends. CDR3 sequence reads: CAWSSASGAGREKLFF. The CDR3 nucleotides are TGTGCCTGGAGTAGTGCTTCAGGGGCCGGGCGCGAAAAACTGTTTTTT.

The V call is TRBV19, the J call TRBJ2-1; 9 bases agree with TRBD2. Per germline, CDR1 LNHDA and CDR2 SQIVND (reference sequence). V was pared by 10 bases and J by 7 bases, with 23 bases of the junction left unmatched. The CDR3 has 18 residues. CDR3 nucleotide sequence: TGTGCCATCAGGGACGGCGGGAGGGCTTTCCTCGGCCGAAATGAGCAGTTCTTC. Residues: CAIRDGGRAFLGRNEQFF.

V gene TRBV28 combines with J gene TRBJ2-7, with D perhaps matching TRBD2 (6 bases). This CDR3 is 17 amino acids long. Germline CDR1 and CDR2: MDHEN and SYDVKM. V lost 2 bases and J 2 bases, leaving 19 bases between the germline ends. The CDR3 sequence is CASSLMAGGNNPYEQYF. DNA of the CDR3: TGTGCCAGCAGTTTAATGGCCGGGGGAAACAACCCCTACGAGCAGTACTTC. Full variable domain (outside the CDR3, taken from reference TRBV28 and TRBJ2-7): DVKVTQSSRYLVKRTGEKVFLECVQDMDHENMFWYRQDPGLGLRLIYFSYDVKMKEKGDIPEGYSVSREKKERFSLILESASTNQTSMYLCASSLMAGGNNPYEQYFGPGTRLTVT.